This is a list of T cell receptor beta chains from one sample in a study of shared clonotypes between healthy human individuals. This table comes from immunoSEQ multiplex PCR, and its TCRdb copy is limited to in-frame clones, with some not included. The data contain around 2,000,000 clones, about 95% of them seen just once; the ten biggest clones take up less than 1.5%. The sample consisted of naive CD8+ T cells sorted from blood. These receptors all come from a young man in good health. CDR3s include the opening cysteine and the closing phenylalanine or tryptophan. The D gene is left open where the match is weak. Size tells how often a clone was seen (once, few, many) or the class of an expanded clone, and some rows leave it out.

clone size,J gene,V gene,D gene,CDR3 protein,CDR3 DNA
NA,TRBJ1-6,TRBV6-5,NA,CATRMEGNSPLHF,TGTGCCACTAGAATGGAGGGTAATTCACCCCTCCACTTT
NA,TRBJ2-1,TRBV11-2,TRBD2,CASSSTSGVEQFF,TGTGCCAGCAGCTCCACTAGCGGGGTTGAGCAGTTCTTC
NA,TRBJ2-3,TRBV29-1,NA,CSARVPSDTQYF,TGCAGCGCCCGGGTCCCTAGTGATACGCAGTATTTT
NA,TRBJ1-6,TRBV7-3,TRBD1,CASSLGTGYSPLHF,TGTGCCAGCAGCTTAGGGACAGGGTATTCACCCCTCCACTTT
NA,TRBJ1-2,TRBV25-1,TRBD1,CASSEGGQGAYGYTF,TGTGCCAGCAGTGAAGGGGGTCAGGGGGCCTATGGCTACACCTTC
NA,TRBJ2-3,TRBV10-1,TRBD2,CASKTTSGGFTDTQYF,TGCGCCAGCAAAACGACTAGCGGGGGGTTCACAGATACGCAGTATTTT
NA,TRBJ1-1,TRBV5-4,NA,CASSLTQGNTEAFF,TGTGCCAGCAGCTTAACTCAGGGGAACACTGAAGCTTTCTTT
NA,TRBJ1-4,TRBV5-6,TRBD1,CASSFTRQGDEKLFF,TGTGCCAGCAGCTTTACTCGACAGGGGGATGAAAAACTGTTTTTT
NA,TRBJ2-5,TRBV30,NA,CAWSVGQLYQETQYF,TGTGCCTGGAGTGTAGGCCAGCTATACCAAGAGACCCAGTACTTC
NA,TRBJ2-7,TRBV7-6,NA,CASSGAAGAGSYEQYF,TGTGCCAGCAGCGGGGCGGCGGGTGCGGGGTCCTACGAGCAGTACTTC
NA,TRBJ2-7,TRBV5-5,NA,CASSLHSPVASLYEQYF,TGTGCCAGCAGCCTGCATAGTCCCGTCGCCTCCCTCTACGAGCAGTACTTC
once,TRBJ1-4,TRBV28,NA,CASSLAPPGTAEKLFF,TGTGCCAGCAGTTTAGCCCCGCCAGGTACTGCTGAAAAACTGTTTTTT
NA,TRBJ2-7,TRBV6-1,NA,CASSEAPYYYEQYF,TGTGCCAGCAGCGAGGCTCCTTACTACTACGAGCAGTACTTC
NA,TRBJ2-7,TRBV7-9,TRBD2,CASSLGTSGSVRDEQYF,TGTGCCAGCAGCTTGGGGACTAGCGGGAGTGTTCGGGACGAGCAGTACTTC
NA,TRBJ2-1,TRBV27,NA,CASSLTTTWVPSSYNEQFF,TGTGCCAGCAGTTTAACTACTACTTGGGTCCCTAGCTCCTACAATGAGCAGTTCTTC
NA,TRBJ1-5,TRBV7-2,NA,CASSLVGFIRAGDQPQHF,TGTGCCAGCAGCTTAGTTGGGTTTATTAGGGCAGGGGATCAGCCCCAGCATTTT
NA,TRBJ2-3,TRBV18,NA,CASSLQGGNTDTQYF,TGTGCCAGCTCACTGCAGGGGGGGAACACAGATACGCAGTATTTT
NA,TRBJ1-1,TRBV4-1,NA,CASSPGSNTEAFF,TGCGCCAGCAGCCCGGGATCGAACACTGAAGCTTTCTTT
NA,TRBJ1-6,TRBV13,TRBD1,CASSPSGQHYNSPLHF,TGTGCCAGCAGCCCGTCGGGACAGCACTATAATTCACCCCTCCACTTT
NA,TRBJ2-1,TRBV30,TRBD2,CALLIAGGLFDEQFF,TGTGCCTTATTGATAGCGGGGGGGTTGTTCGATGAGCAGTTCTTC
NA,TRBJ2-1,TRBV5-6,TRBD2,CASSKTSGGYNEQFF,TGTGCCAGCAGCAAGACTAGCGGGGGGTACAATGAGCAGTTCTTC
NA,TRBJ2-2,TRBV19,TRBD2,CASSYETSGTNTGELFF,TGTGCCAGTAGCTACGAGACTAGCGGTACTAACACCGGGGAGCTGTTTTTT
NA,TRBJ2-3,TRBV13,TRBD2,CASSETSGGATDTQYF,TGTGCCAGCAGCGAAACTAGCGGGGGGGCTACAGATACGCAGTATTTT
NA,TRBJ2-5,TRBV28,TRBD1,CASSSEATGGETQYF,TGTGCCAGCAGCTCTGAGGCGACAGGGGGAGAGACCCAGTACTTC
NA,TRBJ2-1,TRBV5-6,NA,CASSIRGRGYNEQFF,TGTGCCAGCAGTATCAGGGGGAGGGGGTACAATGAGCAGTTCTTC
NA,TRBJ2-7,TRBV12-5,TRBD1,CASGLVHLGTATYEQYF,TGTGCTAGTGGTTTGGTACATTTGGGGACAGCCACCTACGAGCAGTACTTC
NA,TRBJ2-3,TRBV9,TRBD2,CASSVAGHALADSTDTQYF,TGTGCCAGCAGCGTAGCTGGGCACGCACTAGCGGATAGCACAGATACGCAGTATTTT
NA,TRBJ2-7,TRBV5-4,NA,CASSLVQSSYEQYF,TGTGCCAGCAGCTTGGTACAGAGCTCCTACGAGCAGTACTTC
once,TRBJ2-1,TRBV7-9,TRBD2,CASSSTSGGRFF,TGTGCCAGCAGTTCCACTAGCGGGGGGCGGTTCTTC
NA,TRBJ1-4,TRBV7-9,NA,CASSLGTGGAGSEKLFF,TGTGCCAGCAGCTTAGGCACCGGGGGCGCGGGAAGTGAAAAACTGTTTTTT
NA,TRBJ2-3,TRBV6-1,TRBD1,CASRDRVTDTQYF,TGTGCCAGCAGGGACAGGGTCACAGATACGCAGTATTTT
NA,TRBJ2-7,TRBV30,TRBD2,CAWSVHGLAYGQYF,TGTGCCTGGAGTGTCCACGGACTAGCCTACGGGCAGTACTTC